This TCR beta chain came from a study of shared clonotypes between healthy human individuals. Study conclusions and caveats: Naive subsets usually exceeded memory subsets in estimated richness. Only blood was sampled, and tissue TCR repertoires likely differ from blood ones.

As defined, naive CD8 cells were CD45RO-negative and positively selected for CCR7, with terminally differentiated effector memory CD45RA+ cells excluded. Every one of the donors was a Caucasian adult that lived in Nashville, Tennessee. The assay was immunoSEQ multiplex PCR, and TCRdb's table has in-frame clones only and misses some. The sample lists about 550,000 clones; 95% were seen once. Trimming cost V 3 bases and J 3 bases; bases outside gene matches: 1. Germline V gene data show CDR1 as WSHSY and CDR2 as SAAADI. The CDR3 is made up of 13 amino acids. As to this clone: Its antigen is unknown.

The source material was naive CD8+ T cells sorted from blood. The chain carries TRBV10-2 and TRBJ2-7, with TRBD1 identical over 8 bases. The sequence came from a woman aged 25 to 45 in good health. Here the CDR3 DNA reads TGCGCCAGCAGTGATGACAGGGGCTACGAGCAGTACTTC. The encoded protein is CASSDDRGYEQYF.